These T cell receptor beta chains were read from a single sample in a study of identical twins. Using its own MiXCR run on the 5' RACE reads, TCRdb lists one record per CDR3 protein. The sample includes around 670,000 distinct CDR3 sequences, less than 7% of them seen just once. Sequencing was carried out using naive T cells sorted from blood. The receptors here all came from a young man in good health. CDR3s include the opening cysteine and the closing phenylalanine or tryptophan. A D gene is named only where the DNA matches it firmly. The size field is filled for only some rows; it gives once, few, many or a size class.

d_call: TRBD1; clone_size: -; j_call: TRBJ2-1; v_call: TRBV12-3/TRBV12-4; cdr3_nt: TGTGCCAGCTCGACAGGGTTCTCCTACAATGAGCAGTTCTTC; cdr3_aa: CASSTGFSYNEQFF
d_call: TRBD1; clone_size: few; j_call: TRBJ2-3; v_call: TRBV5-8; cdr3_nt: TGTGCCAGCAGCTTGTTCAGGGGGCGTGATGGAGATACGCAGTATTTT; cdr3_aa: CASSLFRGRDGDTQYF
d_call: -; clone_size: -; j_call: TRBJ2-6; v_call: TRBV7-8; cdr3_nt: TGTGCCAGCAGCTTAGGAGGGGGGTTGGCTGGGGCCAACGTCCTGACTTTC; cdr3_aa: CASSLGGGLAGANVLTF
d_call: -; clone_size: -; j_call: TRBJ1-6; v_call: TRBV4-1; cdr3_nt: TGCGCCAGCAGCCAAGTGCGGATCTCGGATTCACCCCTCCACTTT; cdr3_aa: CASSQVRISDSPLHF
d_call: TRBD1; clone_size: -; j_call: TRBJ2-5; v_call: TRBV3-1; cdr3_nt: TGTGCCAGCAGCCTCTCGGGACAGCAAGAGACCCAGTACTTC; cdr3_aa: CASSLSGQQETQYF
d_call: TRBD1; clone_size: many; j_call: TRBJ2-1; v_call: TRBV12-3/TRBV12-4; cdr3_nt: TGTGCCAGCAGTCCCGTCTCTGGGACAGGGGGTCCAAATGAGCAGTTCTTC; cdr3_aa: CASSPVSGTGGPNEQFF
d_call: TRBD2; clone_size: few; j_call: TRBJ2-1; v_call: TRBV4-1; cdr3_nt: TGCGCCAGCAGCCAAGGCCCTCGGGGGACTAGCGGGAGGGTGGCGGCCAATGAGCAGTTCTTC; cdr3_aa: CASSQGPRGTSGRVAANEQFF
d_call: TRBD2; clone_size: few; j_call: TRBJ2-1; v_call: TRBV10-3; cdr3_nt: TGTGCCATCAGGGGCGGGAGAACGTACAATGAGCAGTTCTTC; cdr3_aa: CAIRGGRTYNEQFF
d_call: TRBD2; clone_size: -; j_call: TRBJ2-3; v_call: TRBV20-1; cdr3_nt: TGCAGTGCTAGGGGCGGGAGGAGGTCAGATACGCAGTATTTT; cdr3_aa: CSARGGRRSDTQYF
d_call: -; clone_size: many; j_call: TRBJ2-1; v_call: TRBV20-1; cdr3_nt: TGCAGTGCTAGGCCGGGACACGCTATCGGCAATGAGCAGTTCTTC; cdr3_aa: CSARPGHAIGNEQFF
d_call: TRBD2; clone_size: -; j_call: TRBJ2-5; v_call: TRBV9; cdr3_nt: TGTGCCAGCAGCGGGTCAGACGGCGGGAGAATGAAAGAGACCCAGTACTTC; cdr3_aa: CASSGSDGGRMKETQYF
d_call: -; clone_size: few; j_call: TRBJ2-1; v_call: TRBV2; cdr3_nt: TGTGCCAGCAGTGAATCACTAGCCACCAACTACTACAATGAGCAGTTCTTC; cdr3_aa: CASSESLATNYYNEQFF
d_call: TRBD2; clone_size: -; j_call: TRBJ2-1; v_call: TRBV5-6; cdr3_nt: TGTGCCAGCGGCAAAACCAGGACTAGCCGCGAGTTTGAGCAGTTCTTC; cdr3_aa: CASGKTRTSREFEQFF
d_call: -; clone_size: many; j_call: TRBJ2-1; v_call: TRBV29-1; cdr3_nt: TGCAGCGTTGACCTGATGACAGGAACGTTCTTC; cdr3_aa: CSVDLMTGTFF
d_call: -; clone_size: few; j_call: TRBJ1-1; v_call: TRBV7-6; cdr3_nt: TGTGCCAGCAGCACTAACAGGGTCGTAGGGGACACTGAAGCTTTCTTT; cdr3_aa: CASSTNRVVGDTEAFF
d_call: TRBD2; clone_size: few; j_call: TRBJ2-1; v_call: TRBV5-1; cdr3_nt: TGCGCCAGCAGCTTCCCGAGCGGGAGAAGCAATGAGCAGTTCTTC; cdr3_aa: CASSFPSGRSNEQFF
d_call: -; clone_size: many; j_call: TRBJ2-2; v_call: TRBV6-5; cdr3_nt: TGTGCCAGCAGTCCACTCGGTCCCGGGGAGCTGTTTTTT; cdr3_aa: CASSPLGPGELFF